This TCR beta chain was documented in a study (dated by TCRdb to about 2015). Regarding the study in general: Whether tumor-infiltrating Tregs in breast cancer are recruited from blood Tregs or converted in situ from other CD4+ T cell subsets was tested. The investigation overall reported the following: The validation in the larger cohort was limited to a single TCR beta V-J rearrangement instead of whole repertoires. The greatest overlap of tumor-infiltrating Treg TCR alpha and beta sequences was observed with tumor naive CD4+ T cells, followed by blood naive CD4+ T cells. Tumor memory CD4+ T cell TCR gene usage was found to cluster with blood and lymph node memory CD4+ cells and with lymph node naive CD4+ cells.

Full-length TCR variable regions were amplified by 5' RACE PCR with constant-region reverse primers, followed by semi-nested PCR with Nested Universal Primer A. The ReliaPrep RNA Cell Miniprep System was used to extract total RNA, which was then reverse transcribed into 5'RACE-ready cDNA with the SMARTer RACE 5'/3' Kit. An Illumina MiSeq was used to sequence the full-length TCR alpha and beta libraries, which had been barcoded with multiplex adaptors. The study's processing was this. For each of nine subset-tissue groups, sequencing data from the five patients were pooled, and the groups were compared by unsupervised clustering of TCR gene usage. Repertoire similarity was calculated with the Morisita-Horn index, weighting shared sequences by their contribution to each repertoire. TCRdb ran its own pipeline on the public reads, namely fastp trimming at Q25 and MiXCR clone calling, and kept in-frame beta chains. Entries are consolidated by CDR3 protein sequence, retaining the most common genes and DNA. TCRdb, not the original authors, processed these V and J calls. This sample holds 60,000 to 65,000 distinct CDR3 sequences; under 35% were observed only once. The ten largest account for about 2.3% of the sample.

V lost 1 base and J lost 7 bases, and the count of bases not matched to a germline gene is 5. The germline V gene encodes CDR1 LGHNA and CDR2 YNFKEQ. The CDR3 has 15 amino acids, counting the end cysteine and phenylalanine. Only the CDR3 DNA stays, 45 bases, in frame from base 1. To purify naive CD4+ T cells, the Miltenyi Naive CD4+ T Cell Isolation kit was used, and CD25 microbeads served to deplete Tregs. Tregs, naive and memory CD4+ T cells from tumor, blood and ipsilateral draining lymph nodes of about five breast cancer patients underwent full-length TCR alpha and beta sequencing. Tumor tissue and lymph nodes obtained from ipsilateral axillary dissection were perfused with PBS, minced and then digested with collagenase I and hyaluronidase. FACS confirmed that the sorted cell populations were more than 90% pure. This clonotype appeared a few times. Its antigen specificity is not known. It has no much larger one-base neighbor in the sample; base qualities were not kept.

Sequencing input: tumor-infiltrating naive CD4+ T cells sorted from the breast tumor. The cell subset or site label of this sample denotes: naive CD4+ T cells, CD4+CD45RA+CD25-. This receptor was obtained from a female donor with breast cancer. The chain uses TRBV4-2 and TRBJ2-1; 9 nucleotides in the junction match TRBD1. The sequenced DNA is TGTGCCAGCAGCCAAGGACAGGGGGGAAAAAATGAGCAGTTCTTC. This is translated as CASSQGQGGKNEQFF.